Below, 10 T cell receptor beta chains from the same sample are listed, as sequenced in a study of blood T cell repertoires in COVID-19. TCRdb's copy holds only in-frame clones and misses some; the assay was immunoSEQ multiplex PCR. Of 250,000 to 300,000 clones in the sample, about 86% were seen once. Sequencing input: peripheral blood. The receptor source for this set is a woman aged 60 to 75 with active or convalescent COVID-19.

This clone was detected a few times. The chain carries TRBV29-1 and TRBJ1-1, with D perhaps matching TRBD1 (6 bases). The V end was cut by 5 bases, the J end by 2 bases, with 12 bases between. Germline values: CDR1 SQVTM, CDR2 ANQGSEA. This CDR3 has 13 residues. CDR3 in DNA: TGCAGCGTTATGGACAGTTTAAACACTGAAGCTTTCTTT. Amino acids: CSVMDSLNTEAFF.

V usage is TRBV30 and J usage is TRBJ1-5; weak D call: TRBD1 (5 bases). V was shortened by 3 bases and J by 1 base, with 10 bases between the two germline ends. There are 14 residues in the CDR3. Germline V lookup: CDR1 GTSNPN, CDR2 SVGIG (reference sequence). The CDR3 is CAWSPGLSNQPQHF. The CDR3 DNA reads TGTGCCTGGAGCCCGGGACTCAGCAATCAGCCCCAGCATTTT.

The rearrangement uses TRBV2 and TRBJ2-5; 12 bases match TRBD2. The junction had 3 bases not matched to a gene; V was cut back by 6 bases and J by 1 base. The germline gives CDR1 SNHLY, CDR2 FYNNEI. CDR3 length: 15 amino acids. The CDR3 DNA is TGTGCCAGCAGGTTGGGACTAGCGGGCCAAGAGACCCAGTACTTC. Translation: CASRLGLAGQETQYF.

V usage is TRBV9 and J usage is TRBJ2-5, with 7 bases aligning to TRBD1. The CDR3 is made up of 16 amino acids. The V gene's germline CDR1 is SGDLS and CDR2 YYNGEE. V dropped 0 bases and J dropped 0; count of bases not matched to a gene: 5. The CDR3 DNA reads TGTGCCAGCAGCGTAGGAGGGGGCTCGTACCAAGAGACCCAGTACTTC. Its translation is CASSVGGGSYQETQYF.

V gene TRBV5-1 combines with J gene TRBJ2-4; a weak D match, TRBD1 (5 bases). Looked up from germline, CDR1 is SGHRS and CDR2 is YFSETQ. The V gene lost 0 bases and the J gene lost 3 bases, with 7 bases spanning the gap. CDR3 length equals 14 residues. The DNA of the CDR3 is TGCGCCAGCAGCTTGGTTGACAGCAAAAACATTCAGTACTTC. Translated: CASSLVDSKNIQYF. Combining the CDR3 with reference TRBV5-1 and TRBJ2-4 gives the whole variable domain KAGVTQTPRYLIKTRGQQVTLSCSPISGHRSVSWYQQTPGQGLQFLFEYFSETQRNKGNFPGRFSGRQFSNSRSEMNVSTLELGDSALYLCASSLVDSKNIQYFGAGTRLSVL.

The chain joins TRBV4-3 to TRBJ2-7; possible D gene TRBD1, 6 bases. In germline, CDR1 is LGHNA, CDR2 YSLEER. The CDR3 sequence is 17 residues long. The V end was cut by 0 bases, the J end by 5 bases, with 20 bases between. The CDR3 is CASSQEASLYRVHEQYF. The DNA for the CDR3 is TGCGCCAGCAGCCAAGAAGCGAGCTTATACAGGGTCCACGAGCAGTACTTC.

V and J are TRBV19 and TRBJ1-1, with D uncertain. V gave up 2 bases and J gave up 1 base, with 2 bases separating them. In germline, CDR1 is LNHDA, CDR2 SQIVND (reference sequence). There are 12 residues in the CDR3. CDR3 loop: CASSIRNTEAFF. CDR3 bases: TGTGCCAGTAGTATACGGAACACTGAAGCTTTCTTT.

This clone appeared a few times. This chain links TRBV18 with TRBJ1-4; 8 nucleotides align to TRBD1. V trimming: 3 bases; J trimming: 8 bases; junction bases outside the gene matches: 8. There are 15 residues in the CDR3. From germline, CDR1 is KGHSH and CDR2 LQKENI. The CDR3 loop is CASSPAGTGVEKLFF. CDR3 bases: TGTGCCAGCTCACCGGCCGGGACAGGAGTCGAAAAACTGTTTTTT.

CDR3 loop: CASSLVGSGPQETQYF. In DNA, the CDR3 is TGTGCCAGCAGCTTAGTGGGTAGCGGGCCACAAGAGACCCAGTACTTC. The chain uses TRBV11-2 and TRBJ2-5; 7 bases line up with TRBD2. The J segment lost 2 bases and the V segment lost 1 base, leaving 7 bases of the junction unmatched. The CDR3 spans 16 residues. Germline CDR1 is SGHAT and CDR2 is FQNNGV.

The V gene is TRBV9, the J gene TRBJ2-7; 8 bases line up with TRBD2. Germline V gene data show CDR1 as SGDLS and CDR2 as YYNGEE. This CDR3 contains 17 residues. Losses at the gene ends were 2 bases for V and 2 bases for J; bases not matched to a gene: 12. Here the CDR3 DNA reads TGTGCCAGCAGCGTCAGGCGGGGGGCGCCGCCAACCTACGAGCAGTACTTC. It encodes CASSVRRGAPPTYEQYF.